Described below is a single T cell receptor beta chain sequence and its context. This sample is drawn from a study of technical replicates of blood from a handful of donors. Germline V CDR1 and CDR2: SGHVS, FQNEAQ. The CDR3 totals 14 residues. V gave up 3 bases and J gave up 1 base, with 9 bases separating them. Profiling relied on immunoSEQ multiplex PCR, and the TCRdb table lists in-frame clones only, not all of them. The sample consists of tens of thousands of clones, 81% of them appearing once. The specimen was PBMCs. The clonotype comes from a human donor in good health. Some clones in this sample may be carry-over from other donors' samples. This chain joins TRBV7-8 and TRBJ1-1, with D maybe TRBD1 (6 bases). Written as DNA, the CDR3 is TGTGCCAGCAGCTTCCAGGGGCGGAACACTGAAGCTTTCTTT. Residues: CASSFQGRNTEAFF.